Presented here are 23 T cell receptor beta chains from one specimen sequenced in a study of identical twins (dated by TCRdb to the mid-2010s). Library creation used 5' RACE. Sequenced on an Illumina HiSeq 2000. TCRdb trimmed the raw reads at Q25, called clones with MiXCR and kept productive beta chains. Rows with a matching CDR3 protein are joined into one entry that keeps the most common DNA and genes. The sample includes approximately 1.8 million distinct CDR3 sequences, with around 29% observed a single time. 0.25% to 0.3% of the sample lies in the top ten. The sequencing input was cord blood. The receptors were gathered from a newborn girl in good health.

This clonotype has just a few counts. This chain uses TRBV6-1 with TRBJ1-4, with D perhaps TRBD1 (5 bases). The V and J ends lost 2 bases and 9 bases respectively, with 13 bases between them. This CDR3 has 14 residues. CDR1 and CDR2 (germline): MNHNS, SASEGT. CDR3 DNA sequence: TGTGCCAGCAGTGAATGGGGATGGGGGAAAAAACTGTTTTTT. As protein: CASSEWGWGKKLFF.

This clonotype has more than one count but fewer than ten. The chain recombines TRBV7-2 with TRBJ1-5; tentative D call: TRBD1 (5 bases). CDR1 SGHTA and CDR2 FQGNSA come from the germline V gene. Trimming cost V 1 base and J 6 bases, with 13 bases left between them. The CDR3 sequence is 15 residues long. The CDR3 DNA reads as TGTGCCAGCAGCTTAGATGGCAGGGTTCTTCAGCCCCAGCATTTT. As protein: CASSLDGRVLQPQHF. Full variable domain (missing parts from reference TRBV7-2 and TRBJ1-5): GAGVSQSPSNKVTEKGKDVELRCDPISGHTALYWYRQSLGQGLEFLIYFQGNSAPDKSGLPSDRFSAERTGGSVSTLTIQRTQQEDSAVYLCASSLDGRVLQPQHFGDGTRLSIL.

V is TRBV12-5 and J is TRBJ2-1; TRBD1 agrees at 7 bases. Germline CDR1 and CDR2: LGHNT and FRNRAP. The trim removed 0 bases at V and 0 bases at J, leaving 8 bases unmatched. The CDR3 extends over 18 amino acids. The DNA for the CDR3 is TGTGCTAGTGGTTTGGTACTGGGCCGGGACAGCTCCTACAATGAGCAGTTCTTC. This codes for CASGLVLGRDSSYNEQFF.

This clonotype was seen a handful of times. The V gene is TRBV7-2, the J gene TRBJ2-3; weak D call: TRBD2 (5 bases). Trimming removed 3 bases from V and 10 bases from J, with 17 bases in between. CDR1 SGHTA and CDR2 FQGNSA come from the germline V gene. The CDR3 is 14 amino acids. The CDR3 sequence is CASSLNRGPAPQYF. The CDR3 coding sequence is TGTGCCAGCAGCTTGAACAGAGGGCCGGCTCCGCAGTATTTT.

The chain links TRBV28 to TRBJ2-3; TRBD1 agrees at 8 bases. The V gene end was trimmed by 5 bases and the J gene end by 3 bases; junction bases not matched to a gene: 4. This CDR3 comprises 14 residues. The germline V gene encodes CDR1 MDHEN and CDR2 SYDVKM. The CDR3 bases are TGTGCCAGCAGTACCTGGGACAGGACAGATACGCAGTATTTT. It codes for CASSTWDRTDTQYF.

The CDR3 sequence: CATSGSGFTGRNTGELFF. In DNA, the CDR3 is TGTGCCACCAGTGGAAGCGGGTTTACCGGGAGGAACACCGGGGAGCTGTTTTTT. The V call is TRBV24-1, the J call TRBJ2-2; maybe TRBD2 (6 bases). V was cut by 5 bases and J by 1 base, with 19 bases left in between. Germline V gene lookup returns CDR1 KGHDR and CDR2 SFDVKD. The CDR3 consists of 18 residues.

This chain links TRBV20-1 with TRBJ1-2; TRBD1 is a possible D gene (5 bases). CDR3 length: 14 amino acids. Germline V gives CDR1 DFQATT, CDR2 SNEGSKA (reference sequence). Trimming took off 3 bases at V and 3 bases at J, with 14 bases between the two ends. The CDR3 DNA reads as TGCAGTGCTAGTTTTAGGGGCTGGCACTATGGCTACACCTTC. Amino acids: CSASFRGWHYGYTF.

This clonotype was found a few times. CDR3 coding DNA: TGTGCCAGCAGTGAGGCTCTAGCGGGACTTGTGTTGATGCAGTACTTC. Translating it yields CASSEALAGLVLMQYF. V usage is TRBV2 and J usage is TRBJ2-5, with TRBD2 identical over 9 bases. The ends lost 3 bases at V and 11 bases at J; junction bases unmatched: 16. The CDR3 extends over 16 amino acids. CDR1 is SNHLY, CDR2 FYNNEI, per germline.

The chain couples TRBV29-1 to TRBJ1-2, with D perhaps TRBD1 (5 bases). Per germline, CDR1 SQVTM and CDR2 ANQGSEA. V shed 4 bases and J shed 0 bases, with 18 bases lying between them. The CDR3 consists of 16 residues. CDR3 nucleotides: TGCAGCGTTGCCGAGGGGTCCGGGTCAGCTAACTATGGCTACACCTTC. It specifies CSVAEGSGSANYGYTF.

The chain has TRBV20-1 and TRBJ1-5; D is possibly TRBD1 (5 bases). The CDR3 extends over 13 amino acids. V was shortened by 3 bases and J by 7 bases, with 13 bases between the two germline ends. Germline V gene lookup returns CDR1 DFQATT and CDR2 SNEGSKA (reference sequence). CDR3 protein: CSASAGLGQPQHF. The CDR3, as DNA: TGCAGTGCTAGTGCGGGACTTGGGCAGCCCCAGCATTTT.

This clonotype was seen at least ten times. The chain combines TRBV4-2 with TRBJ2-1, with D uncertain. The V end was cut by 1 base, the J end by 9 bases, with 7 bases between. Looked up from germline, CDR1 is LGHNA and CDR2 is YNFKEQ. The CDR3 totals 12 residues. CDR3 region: CASSQGDGEQFF. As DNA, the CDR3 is TGTGCCAGCAGCCAAGGAGACGGTGAGCAGTTCTTC.

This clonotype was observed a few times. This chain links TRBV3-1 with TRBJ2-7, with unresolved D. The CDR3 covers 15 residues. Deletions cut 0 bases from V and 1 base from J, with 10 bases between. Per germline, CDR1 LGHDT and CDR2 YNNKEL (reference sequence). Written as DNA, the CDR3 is TGTGCCAGCAGCCAAGATCTAGTACCATCCTACGAGCAGTACTTC. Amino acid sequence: CASSQDLVPSYEQYF.

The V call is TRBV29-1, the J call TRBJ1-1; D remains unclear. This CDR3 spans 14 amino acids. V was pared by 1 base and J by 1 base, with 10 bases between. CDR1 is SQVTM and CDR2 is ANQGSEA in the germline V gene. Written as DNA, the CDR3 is TGCAGCGTTGAAGGTCTCGGACGGAACACTGAAGCTTTCTTT. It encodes CSVEGLGRNTEAFF.

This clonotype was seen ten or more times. The CDR3 bases are TGTGCCAGCAGTTTAAAACAGCGTTATGGCTACACCTTC. The encoded protein is CASSLKQRYGYTF. This chain links TRBV12-3 or TRBV12-4 with TRBJ1-2, with D unresolved. There are 13 residues in the CDR3. V dropped 2 bases and J dropped 5 bases, with 9 bases sitting between them.

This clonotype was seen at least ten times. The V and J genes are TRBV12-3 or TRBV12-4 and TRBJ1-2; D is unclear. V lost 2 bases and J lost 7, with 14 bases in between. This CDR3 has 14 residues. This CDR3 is CASSLWRSDLGYTF. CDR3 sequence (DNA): TGTGCCAGCAGTTTATGGCGGTCAGACCTTGGCTACACCTTC.

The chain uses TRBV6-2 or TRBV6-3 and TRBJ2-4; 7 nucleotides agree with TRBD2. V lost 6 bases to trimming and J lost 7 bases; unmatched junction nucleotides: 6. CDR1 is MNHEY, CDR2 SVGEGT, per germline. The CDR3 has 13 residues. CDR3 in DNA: TGTGCCAGCAGATTTACCGGGGGGAACATTCAGTACTTC. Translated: CASRFTGGNIQYF.

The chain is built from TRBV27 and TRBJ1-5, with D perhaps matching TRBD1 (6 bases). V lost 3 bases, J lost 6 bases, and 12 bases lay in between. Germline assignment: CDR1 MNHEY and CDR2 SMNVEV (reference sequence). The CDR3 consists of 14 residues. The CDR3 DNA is TGTGCCAGCAGTTTGAGACAGGCGAGTCAGCCCCAGCATTTT. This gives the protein CASSLRQASQPQHF.

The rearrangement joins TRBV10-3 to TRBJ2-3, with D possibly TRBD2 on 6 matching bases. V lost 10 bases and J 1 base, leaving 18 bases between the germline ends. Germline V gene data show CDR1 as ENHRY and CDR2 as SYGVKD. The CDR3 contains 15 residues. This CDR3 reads CATSLTSPGTDTQYF. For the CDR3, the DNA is TGTGCCACCAGCTTGACTAGTCCCGGCACAGATACGCAGTATTTT.

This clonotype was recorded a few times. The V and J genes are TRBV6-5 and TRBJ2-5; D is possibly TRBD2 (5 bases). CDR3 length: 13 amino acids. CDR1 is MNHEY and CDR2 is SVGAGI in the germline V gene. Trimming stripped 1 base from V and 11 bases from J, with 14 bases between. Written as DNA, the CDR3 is TGTGCCAGCAGTTACTACCCTAGCAATGAGCAGTACTTC. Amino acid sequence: CASSYYPSNEQYF.

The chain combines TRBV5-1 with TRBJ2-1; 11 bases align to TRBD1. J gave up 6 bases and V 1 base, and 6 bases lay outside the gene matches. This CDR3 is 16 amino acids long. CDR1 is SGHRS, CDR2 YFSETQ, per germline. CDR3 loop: CASSLLGQGGTNEQFF. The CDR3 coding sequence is TGCGCCAGCAGCTTGTTGGGACAGGGGGGAACCAATGAGCAGTTCTTC.

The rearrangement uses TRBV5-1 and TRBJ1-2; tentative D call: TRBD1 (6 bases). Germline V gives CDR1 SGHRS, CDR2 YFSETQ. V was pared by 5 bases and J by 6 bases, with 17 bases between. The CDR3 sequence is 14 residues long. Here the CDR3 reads CASRLLWDNNGYTF. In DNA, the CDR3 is TGCGCCAGCAGGCTCCTCTGGGACAACAATGGCTACACCTTC.

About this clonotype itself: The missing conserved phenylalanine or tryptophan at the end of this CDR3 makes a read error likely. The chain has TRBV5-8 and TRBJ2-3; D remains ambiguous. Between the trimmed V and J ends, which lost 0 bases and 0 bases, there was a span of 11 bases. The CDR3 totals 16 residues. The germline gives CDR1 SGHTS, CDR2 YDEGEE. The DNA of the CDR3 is TGTGCCAGCAGCTTGGTGTGGTCCTCTAGCACAGATACGCAGTATGTT. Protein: CASSLVWSSSTDTQYV.

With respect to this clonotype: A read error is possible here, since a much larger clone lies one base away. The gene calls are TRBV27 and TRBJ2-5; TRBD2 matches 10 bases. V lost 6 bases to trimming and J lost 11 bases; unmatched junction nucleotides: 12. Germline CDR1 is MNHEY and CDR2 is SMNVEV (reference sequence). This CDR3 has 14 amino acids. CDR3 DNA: TGTGCCAGCAGCCTTAGCGGGAGGCACAATGAGCAGTACTTC. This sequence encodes CASSLSGRHNEQYF.